A selection of T cell receptor beta chains follows, all from one sample in a study of T cell responses to AZD1222 COVID-19 vaccine. The protocol was immunoSEQ multiplex PCR, while the TCRdb copy is restricted to in-frame clones and leaves out a portion. Seen here are 110,000 to 150,000 clones, around 90% observed once, and the top ten hold about 3%. The sequencing here drew on peripheral blood, taken on day 0 of AZD1222 vaccination. The receptors shown here come from an adult in good health. CDR3s include the opening cysteine and the closing phenylalanine or tryptophan.

TRBV15 | CATSRDRAAGGNTGELFF
TRBV27 | CASSGLAGQNFYEQYF
TRBV3-1/TRBV3-2 | CASSIRDSFGNEQFF
TRBV10-3 | CAISERGRYEQYF
TRBV4-1 | CASSPRAGGSHEQYF
TRBV4-1 | CASASPQGPLMNTEAFF
TRBV9 | CASSVALRETQYF
TRBV6-5 | CASSLVEAGNTIYF
TRBV21-1 | CASSKPRPTGWLNTEAFF
TRBV19 | CASRGQGTNTGELFF
TRBV7-6 | CASSPGGYSNQPQHF
TRBV7-2 | CASSLEPSTQETQYF
TRBV28 | CASSLDREIREPFF
TRBV28 | CASSWPGREDSYTF
TRBV24-1 | CATSDYQTRTGRPCYGYTF
TRBV25-1 | CASSEAGTGAYNEQFF
TRBV28 | CATKGDHQETQYF
TRBV5-6 | CASSTGTPSRHGYTF
TRBV5-5 | CASSSVAGGHNEQFF
TRBV4-3 | CASSQVVATNEKLFF
TRBV6-2/TRBV6-3 | CASSYRPGTSGPSSYNEQFF
TRBV9 | CASRGGSSTNEKLFF
TRBV5-1 | CASSLVPTGGAETQYF
TRBV15 | CATSRGVLYGLTGNTIYF
TRBV5-5 | CASSLRGFGNTIYF
TRBV2 | CASIKDRTPSYNEQFF
TRBV19 | CASRSDPTNEKLFF
TRBV6-8 | CASSYPWGEPNSPLHF
TRBV30 | CVLERSTAHGYTF
TRBV4-2 | CASSQEQGSQPQHF
TRBV27 | CASSDRVKETQYF
TRBV2 | CASSEGWNLNTEAFF
TRBV7-9 | CASSLPAGGGELFF
TRBV5-1 | CASSLTWRDGYTF
TRBV29-1 | CSVSGGRTGNTIYF
TRBV24-1 | CATSVQGYGYTF
TRBV7-2 | CASSPWTSGAGGRYEQYF
TRBV5-4 | CASSLAGEERHNEQFF
TRBV7-9 | CASSTGLHSNQPQHF
TRBV27 | CASRDSGTLYEQYF
TRBV9 | CASSTRALGDNEQFF